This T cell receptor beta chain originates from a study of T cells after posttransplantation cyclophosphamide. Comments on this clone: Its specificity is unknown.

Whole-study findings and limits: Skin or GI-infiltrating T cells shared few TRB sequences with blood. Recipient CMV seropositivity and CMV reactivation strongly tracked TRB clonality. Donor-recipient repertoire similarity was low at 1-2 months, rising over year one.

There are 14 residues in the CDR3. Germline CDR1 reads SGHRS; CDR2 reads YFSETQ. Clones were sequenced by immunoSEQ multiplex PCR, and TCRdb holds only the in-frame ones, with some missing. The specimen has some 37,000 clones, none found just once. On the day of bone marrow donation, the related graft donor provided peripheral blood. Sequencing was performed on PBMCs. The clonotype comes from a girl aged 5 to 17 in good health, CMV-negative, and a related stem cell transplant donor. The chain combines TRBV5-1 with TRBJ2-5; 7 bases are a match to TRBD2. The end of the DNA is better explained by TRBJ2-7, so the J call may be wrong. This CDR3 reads CASSLVAGVYEQYF. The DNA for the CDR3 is TGCGCCAGCAGCTTGGTGGCGGGAGTCTACGAGCAGTACTTC.